The 3 T cell receptor beta chains below all came from one sample that was sequenced in a study of blood T cell repertoires in COVID-19. The protocol was immunoSEQ multiplex PCR, while the TCRdb copy is restricted to in-frame clones and leaves out a portion. The sample lists around 210,000 clones; around 88% were seen once. Sequencing was performed on peripheral blood. The receptors were gathered from a man aged 18-30 years with active or convalescent COVID-19.

The genes are TRBV5-1 and TRBJ1-6; D gene unclear. V was pared by 0 bases and J by 0 bases, with 7 bases between. Looked up from germline, CDR1 is SGHRS and CDR2 is YFSETQ. CDR3 length: 16 amino acids. In DNA form, the CDR3 reads TGCGCCAGCAGCTTGGGTGACACCTCCTATAATTCACCCCTCCACTTT. Its translation: CASSLGDTSYNSPLHF.

This clone was picked up one time. The rearrangement uses TRBV14 and TRBJ2-1; TRBD2 matches 12 bases. Germline V gives CDR1 SGHDN, CDR2 FVKESK. V trimming: 0 bases; J trimming: 9 bases; junction bases outside the gene matches: 6. The CDR3 sequence is 16 residues long. CDR3 protein: CASSQDLTSGSLEQFF. The CDR3 nucleotides are TGTGCCAGCAGCCAAGATTTGACTAGCGGGAGCCTTGAGCAGTTCTTC. The whole variable domain, filled in from reference TRBV14 and TRBJ2-1, reads EAGVTQFPSHSVIEKGQTVTLRCDPISGHDNLYWYRRVMGKEIKFLLHFVKESKQDESGMPNNRFLAERTGGTYSTLKVQPAELEDSGVYFCASSQDLTSGSLEQFFGPGTRLTVL.

The chain couples TRBV30 to TRBJ2-7, with 11 bases identical to TRBD2. V lost 2 bases and J lost 7; bases outside the gene matches: 4. From germline, CDR1 is GTSNPN and CDR2 SVGIG (reference sequence). The CDR3 loop spans 13 amino acids. In DNA, the CDR3 is TGTGCCTGGAGTACGGGACTAGCGGTTGAGCAGTACTTC. Its protein product is CAWSTGLAVEQYF.